The clone carrying this T cell receptor (beta chain) occurred a few times. The junction and the germline gene differ at one end; a read error may be behind it. The data originate from a study of blood T cells in healthy people across ages. Looked up from germline, CDR1 is SQVTM and CDR2 is ANQGSEA. This CDR3 comprises 15 residues. With a J-beta primer mix and a sample-barcoded 5' primer, a second PCR ran about 7 to 11 cycles. One entry per CDR3 protein, called by TCRdb with MiXCR from the 5' RACE reads. This sample has under 1,100,000 distinct CDR3 sequences, with approximately 25% found just once. A further study also used this sample, focusing on T cells of mothers and their children.

The rearrangement uses TRBV29-1 and TRBJ2-2, with D perhaps matching TRBD1 or TRBD2 (5 bases each). The source is a girl aged 2-10 years in good health. Sequenced material: blood. CDR3 region: CSVVRLGVGIGEPFF. DNA for the CDR3: TGCAGCGTTGTACGGTTGGGGGTAGGGATCGGGGAGCCGTTTTTT.